A single sample gave rise to the 2 T cell receptor beta chains below, sequenced in a study of patients and donors after allogeneic stem cell transplantation. A single record per CDR3 protein comes from TCRdb applying MiXCR to the RT-PCR reads. Among more than 850,000 distinct CDR3 sequences listed, approximately 18% were seen once. The source material was blood, either unsorted or a sorted T cell fraction (not recorded which). All receptors come from a human donor who was either an allogeneic HSCT recipient or a stem cell or donor lymphocyte infusion donor (not recorded which). It is not recorded whose cells these are; they may come from a transplant donor.

The rearrangement joins TRBV6-1 to TRBJ2-3; 8 nucleotides line up with TRBD2. The CDR3 extends over 15 amino acids. With V trimmed by 6 bases and J by 1 base, 6 bases remained unmatched. Germline V CDR1 and CDR2: MNHNS, SASEGT. CDR3 sequence (DNA): TGTGCCAGCAGGACAGCGGGGGCACGCACAGATACGCAGTATTTT. Translation: CASRTAGARTDTQYF.

This clonotype has only a few counts. The genes are TRBV7-3 and TRBJ2-1, with TRBD2 identical over 15 bases. The CDR3 sequence is 18 residues long. CDR1 is SGHTA, CDR2 FQGTGA, per germline. V gave up 5 bases and J gave up 7 bases; unmatched junction bases: 12. DNA for the CDR3: TGTGCCAGCAGCGGCAGGACTAGCGGGGGGGCCTCGAGTAATGAGCAGTTCTTC. As protein: CASSGRTSGGASSNEQFF.